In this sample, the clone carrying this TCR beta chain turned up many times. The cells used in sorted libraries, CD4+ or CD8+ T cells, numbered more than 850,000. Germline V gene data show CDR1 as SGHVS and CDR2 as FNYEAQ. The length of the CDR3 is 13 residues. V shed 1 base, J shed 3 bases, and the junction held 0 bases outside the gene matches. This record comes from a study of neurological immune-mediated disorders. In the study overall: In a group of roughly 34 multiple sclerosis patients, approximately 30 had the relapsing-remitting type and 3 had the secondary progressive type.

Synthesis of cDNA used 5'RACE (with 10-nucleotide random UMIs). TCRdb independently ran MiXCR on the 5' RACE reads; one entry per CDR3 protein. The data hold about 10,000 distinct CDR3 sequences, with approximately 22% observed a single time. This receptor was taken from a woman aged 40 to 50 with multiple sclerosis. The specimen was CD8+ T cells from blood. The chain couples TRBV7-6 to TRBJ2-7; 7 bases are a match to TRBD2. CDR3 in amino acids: CASSLGEGYEQYF. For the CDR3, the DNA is TGTGCCAGCAGCTTAGGGGAGGGCTACGAGCAGTACTTC.